This TCR beta chain was profiled in a study of vaccination and CD4 T cells after COVID-19. For the study at large: As their vaccination, participants received two doses of either BNT162b2 or mRNA-1273 vaccine. Collection of post-COVID samples occurred a median approximately 100 days after diagnosis, spanning a range of 35 to 161.

As to this clonotype: What it binds is unknown.

The treatment here: approximately 10-day PBMC culture with coronavirus spike peptide pools or control peptides (ViraFEST assay). One should note that the unexposed donor's CD4+ T cells were collected before the COVID-19 pandemic (2011-2018). Each well received some 2.1 million PBMCs, cultured with around 10 IU/ml IL-2 and about 9.9 ug/ml peptide pools. Study-level results: Spike mono-reactivity was evident in 304 of the 307 vaccine-specific clones derived from convalescent patients.

Trimming cost V 6 bases and J 0 bases, with 13 bases left between them. Germline CDR1 reads SNHLY; CDR2 reads FYNNEI. CDR3 length: 15 residues. The study sequenced cultured CD4+ T cell DNA using the Oncomine TCR Beta short-read assay. TCRdb called the PCR reads again in MiXCR, with one record for every CDR3 protein. This table has around 7,400 distinct CDR3 sequences, around 53% appearing once. J is TRBJ2-3 and V is TRBV2, with a weak D call TRBD1 (7 bases). The sequence derives from a human donor in good health. What was sequenced was CD4+ T cells from blood, cultured in vitro. CDR3 region: CASRRDSPSTDTQYF. DNA for the CDR3: TGTGCCAGCAGGCGGGACAGTCCTAGCACAGATACGCAGTATTTT.